Below are 5 T cell receptor beta chains sequenced from a single sample in a study of blood T cell repertoires in COVID-19. Assay: immunoSEQ multiplex PCR; the TCRdb copy retains only in-frame clones and omits some. The data contain fewer than 200,000 clones, more than 75% of them singletons. Sequences were obtained from peripheral blood. The receptor set was obtained from a woman aged 18-35 years who had recovered from COVID-19.

V gene TRBV7-3 combines with J gene TRBJ1-2; D is unresolved. Germline CDR1 reads SGHTA; CDR2 reads FQGTGA. This CDR3 contains 13 residues. The V and J ends lost 2 bases and 4 bases respectively, with 8 bases between them. The CDR3 reads CASSLLGGYGYTF. CDR3 nucleotide sequence: TGTGCCAGCAGCTTATTGGGAGGCTATGGCTACACCTTC.

The rearrangement joins TRBV2 to TRBJ1-1, with TRBD1 matching over 7 bases. The CDR3 is 14 residues long. The J segment lost 4 bases and the V segment lost 6 bases, leaving 8 bases of the junction unmatched. Per germline, CDR1 SNHLY and CDR2 FYNNEI. This chain's CDR3 is CASRVDRVGTEAFF. CDR3 nucleotides: TGTGCCAGCAGGGTAGACAGGGTCGGCACTGAAGCTTTCTTT.

The chain combines TRBV4-1 with TRBJ2-1; 10 bases align to TRBD2. Germline V CDR1 and CDR2: MGHRA, YSYEKL. The CDR3 is 17 amino acids. V shed 3 bases, J shed 5 bases, and the junction held 10 bases outside the gene matches. The CDR3 spells CASSQDPPAGGNNEQFF. The CDR3 DNA is TGCGCCAGCAGCCAGGACCCTCCAGCGGGAGGGAACAATGAGCAGTTCTTC.

The J gene is TRBJ2-5, the V gene TRBV7-2; 14 positions match TRBD2. The germline CDR1 and CDR2 sequences are SGHTA and FQGNSA. J lost 3 bases, V lost 5 bases, and 5 bases had no gene match. This CDR3 has 16 residues. CDR3 sequence (DNA): TGTGCCAGCAGCGCCCGACTAGCGGGAGGGGAAGAGACCCAGTACTTC. Its translation is CASSARLAGGEETQYF.

The chain carries TRBV19 and TRBJ2-2, with 14 bases fitting TRBD2. There are 16 residues in the CDR3. Per the germline V gene, CDR1 is LNHDA and CDR2 is SQIVND (reference sequence). The J segment lost 4 bases and the V segment lost 5 bases, leaving 3 bases of the junction unmatched. The CDR3 here is CASSPGLAGATGELFF. Here the CDR3 DNA reads TGTGCCAGTAGTCCGGGACTAGCGGGAGCCACCGGGGAGCTGTTTTTT. The whole variable domain, filled in from reference TRBV19 and TRBJ2-2, reads DGGITQSPKYLFRKEGQNVTLSCEQNLNHDAMYWYRQDPGQGLRLIYYSQIVNDFQKGDIAEGYSVSREKKESFPLTVTSAQKNPTAFYLCASSPGLAGATGELFFGEGSRLTVL.